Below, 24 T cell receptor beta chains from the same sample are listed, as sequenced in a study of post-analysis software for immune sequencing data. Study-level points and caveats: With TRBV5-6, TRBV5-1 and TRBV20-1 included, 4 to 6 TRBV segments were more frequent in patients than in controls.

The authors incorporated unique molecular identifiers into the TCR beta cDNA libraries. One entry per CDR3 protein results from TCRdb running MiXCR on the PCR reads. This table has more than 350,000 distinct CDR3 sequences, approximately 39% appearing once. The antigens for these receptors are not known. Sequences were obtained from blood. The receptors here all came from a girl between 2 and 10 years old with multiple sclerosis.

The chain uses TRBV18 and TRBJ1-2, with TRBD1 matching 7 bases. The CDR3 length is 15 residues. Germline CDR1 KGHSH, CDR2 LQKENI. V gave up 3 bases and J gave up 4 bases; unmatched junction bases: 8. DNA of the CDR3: TGTGCCAGCTCACCTATGGAGGGGGCCGGCTATGGCTACACCTTC. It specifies CASSPMEGAGYGYTF.

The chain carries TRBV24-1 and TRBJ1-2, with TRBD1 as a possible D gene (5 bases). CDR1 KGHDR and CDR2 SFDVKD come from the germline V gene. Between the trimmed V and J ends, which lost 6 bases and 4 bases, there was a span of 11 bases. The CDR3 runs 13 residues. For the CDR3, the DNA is TGTGCCACCAGTACTGGCAGGGCCTATGGCTACACCTTC. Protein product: CATSTGRAYGYTF.

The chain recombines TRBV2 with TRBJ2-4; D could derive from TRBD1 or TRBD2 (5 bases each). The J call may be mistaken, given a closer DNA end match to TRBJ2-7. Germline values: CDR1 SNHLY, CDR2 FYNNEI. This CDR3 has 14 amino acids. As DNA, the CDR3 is TGTGCCAGCAGCCGGGACCGCTATACCTACGAGCAGTACTTC. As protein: CASSRDRYTYEQYF.

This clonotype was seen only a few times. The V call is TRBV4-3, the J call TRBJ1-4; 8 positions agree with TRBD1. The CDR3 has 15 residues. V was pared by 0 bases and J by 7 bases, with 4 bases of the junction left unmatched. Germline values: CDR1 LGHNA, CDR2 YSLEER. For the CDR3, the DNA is TGCGCCAGCAGCCAAGATACAGGGGGGGTTGAAAAACTGTTTTTT. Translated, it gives CASSQDTGGVEKLFF.

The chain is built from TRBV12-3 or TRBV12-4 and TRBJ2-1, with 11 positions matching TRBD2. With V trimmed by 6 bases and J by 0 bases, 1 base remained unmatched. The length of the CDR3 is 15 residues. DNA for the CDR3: TGTGCCAGCAGAACTAGCGGGAGCTCCTACAATGAGCAGTTCTTC. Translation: CASRTSGSSYNEQFF.

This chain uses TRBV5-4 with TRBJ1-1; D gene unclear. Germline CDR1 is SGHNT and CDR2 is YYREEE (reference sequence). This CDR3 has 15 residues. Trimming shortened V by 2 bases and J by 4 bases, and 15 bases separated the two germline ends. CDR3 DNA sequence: TGTGCCAGCAGCTTTGACCTCTCGGGAGGCACTGAAGCTTTCTTT. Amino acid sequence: CASSFDLSGGTEAFF.

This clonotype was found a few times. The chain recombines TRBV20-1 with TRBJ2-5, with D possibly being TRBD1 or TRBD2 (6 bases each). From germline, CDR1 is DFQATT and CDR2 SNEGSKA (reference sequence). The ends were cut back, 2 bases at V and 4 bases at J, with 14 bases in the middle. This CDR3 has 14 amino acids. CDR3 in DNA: TGCAGTGCTAGACGGGGGCGACCAGGAGAGACCCAGTACTTC. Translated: CSARRGRPGETQYF.

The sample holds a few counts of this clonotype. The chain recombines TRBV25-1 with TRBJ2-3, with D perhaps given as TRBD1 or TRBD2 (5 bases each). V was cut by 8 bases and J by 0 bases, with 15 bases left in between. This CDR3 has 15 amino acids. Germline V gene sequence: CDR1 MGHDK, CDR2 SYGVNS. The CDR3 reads CASQNQGGSTDTQYF. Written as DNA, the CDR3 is TGTGCCAGCCAAAACCAGGGCGGGAGCACAGATACGCAGTATTTT.

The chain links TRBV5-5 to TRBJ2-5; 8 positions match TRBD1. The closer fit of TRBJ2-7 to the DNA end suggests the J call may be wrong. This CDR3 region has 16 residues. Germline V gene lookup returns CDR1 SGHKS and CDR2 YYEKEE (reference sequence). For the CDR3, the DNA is TGTGCCAGCAGCTTAATCGGGGGACAGGCGGGATACGAGCAGTACTTC. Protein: CASSLIGGQAGYEQYF.

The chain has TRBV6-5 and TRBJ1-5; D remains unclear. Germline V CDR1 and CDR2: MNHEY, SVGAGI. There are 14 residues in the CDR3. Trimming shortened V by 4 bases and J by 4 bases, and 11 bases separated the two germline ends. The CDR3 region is CASSSAIGNQPQHF. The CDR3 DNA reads TGTGCCAGCAGTTCGGCGATTGGGAATCAGCCCCAGCATTTT.

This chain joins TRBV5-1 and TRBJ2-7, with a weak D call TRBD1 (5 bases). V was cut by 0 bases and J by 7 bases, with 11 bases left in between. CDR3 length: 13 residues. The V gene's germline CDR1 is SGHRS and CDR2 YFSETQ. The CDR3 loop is CASSLGQRQEQYF. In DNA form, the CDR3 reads TGCGCCAGCAGCTTGGGACAGCGACAAGAGCAGTACTTC.

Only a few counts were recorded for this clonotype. The CDR3 spells CASSHGSFTDTQYF. CDR3 bases: TGCGCCAGCAGCCATGGATCATTCACAGATACGCAGTATTTT. V and J are TRBV5-1 and TRBJ2-3; D remains ambiguous. Trimming stripped 4 bases from V and 2 bases from J, with 11 bases between. The germline CDR1 and CDR2 sequences are SGHRS and YFSETQ. The CDR3 has 14 amino acids.

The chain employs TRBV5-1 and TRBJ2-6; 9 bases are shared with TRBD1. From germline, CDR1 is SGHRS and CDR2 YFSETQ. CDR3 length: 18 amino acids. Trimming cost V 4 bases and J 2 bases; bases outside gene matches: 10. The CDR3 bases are TGCGCCAGCAGCCCCCAACCGGGACAGGGTACTGGGGCCAACGTCCTGACTTTC. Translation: CASSPQPGQGTGANVLTF.

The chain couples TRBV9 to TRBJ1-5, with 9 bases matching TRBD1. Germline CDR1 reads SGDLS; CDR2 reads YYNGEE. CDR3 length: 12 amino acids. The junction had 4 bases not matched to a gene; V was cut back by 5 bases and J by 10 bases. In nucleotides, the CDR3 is TGTGCCAGCAGTTCGGGACAGGGCCCCCAGCATTTT. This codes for CASSSGQGPQHF.

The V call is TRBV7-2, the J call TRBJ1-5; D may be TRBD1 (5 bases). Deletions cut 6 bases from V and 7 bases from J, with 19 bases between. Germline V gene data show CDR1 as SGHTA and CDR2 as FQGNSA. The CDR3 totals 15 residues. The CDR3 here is CASSKGQGKGQPQHF. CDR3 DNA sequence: TGTGCCAGCAGTAAGGGGCAGGGTAAGGGGCAGCCCCAGCATTTT.

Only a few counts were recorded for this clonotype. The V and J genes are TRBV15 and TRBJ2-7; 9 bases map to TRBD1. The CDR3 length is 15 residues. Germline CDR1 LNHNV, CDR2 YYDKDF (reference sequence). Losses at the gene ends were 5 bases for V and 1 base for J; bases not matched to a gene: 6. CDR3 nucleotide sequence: TGTGCCACCAGCGAAGGGACAGGGATATCCTACGAGCAGTACTTC. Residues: CATSEGTGISYEQYF.

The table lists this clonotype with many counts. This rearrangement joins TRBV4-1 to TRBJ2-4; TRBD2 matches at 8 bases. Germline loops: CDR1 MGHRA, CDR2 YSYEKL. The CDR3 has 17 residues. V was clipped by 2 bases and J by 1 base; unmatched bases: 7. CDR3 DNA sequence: TGCGCCAGCAGCCAACTGGGACTAGTCCTGGCCAAAAACATTCAGTACTTC. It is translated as CASSQLGLVLAKNIQYF.

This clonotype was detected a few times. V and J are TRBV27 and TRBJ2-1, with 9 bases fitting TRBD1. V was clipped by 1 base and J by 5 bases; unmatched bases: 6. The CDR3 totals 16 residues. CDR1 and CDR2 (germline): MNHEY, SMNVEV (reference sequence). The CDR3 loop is CASSLFGTGLHNEQFF. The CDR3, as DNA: TGTGCCAGCAGTTTATTTGGGACAGGGCTCCACAATGAGCAGTTCTTC.

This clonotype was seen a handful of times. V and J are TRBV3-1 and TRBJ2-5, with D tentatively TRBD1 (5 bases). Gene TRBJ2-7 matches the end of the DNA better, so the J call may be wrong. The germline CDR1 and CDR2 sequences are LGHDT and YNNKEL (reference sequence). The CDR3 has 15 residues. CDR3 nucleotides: TGTGCCAGCAGCCAAGTCAGGACACACACCTACGAGCAGTACTTC. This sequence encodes CASSQVRTHTYEQYF.

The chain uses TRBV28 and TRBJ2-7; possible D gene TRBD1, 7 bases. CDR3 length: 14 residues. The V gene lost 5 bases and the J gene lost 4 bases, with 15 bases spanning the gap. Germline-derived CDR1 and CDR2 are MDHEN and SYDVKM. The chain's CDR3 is CASSLTGTEYEQYF. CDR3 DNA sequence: TGTGCCAGCAGTCTGACAGGGACTGAGTACGAGCAGTACTTC.

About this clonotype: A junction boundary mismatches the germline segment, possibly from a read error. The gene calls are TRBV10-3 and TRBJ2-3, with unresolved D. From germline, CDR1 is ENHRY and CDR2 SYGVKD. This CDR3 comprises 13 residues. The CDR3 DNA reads TGTGCCATCAATGAGTCCGGTGCCGATACGCAGTATTTT. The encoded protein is CAINESGADTQYF.

The CDR3 bases are TGTGCCAGCAGCTTAGATGGCAGGGGATTCACCGGGGAGCTGTTTTTT. It is translated as CASSLDGRGFTGELFF. The chain recombines TRBV11-2 with TRBJ2-2, with D possibly TRBD1 on 6 matching bases. The V gene lost 0 bases and the J gene lost 4 bases, with 12 bases spanning the gap. Germline-derived CDR1 and CDR2 are SGHAT and FQNNGV. This CDR3 comprises 16 residues.

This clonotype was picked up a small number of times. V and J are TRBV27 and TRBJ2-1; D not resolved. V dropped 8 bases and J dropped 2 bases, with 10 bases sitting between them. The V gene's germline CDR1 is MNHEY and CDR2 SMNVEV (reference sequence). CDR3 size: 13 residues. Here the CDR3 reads CASGDNPYNEQFF. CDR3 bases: TGTGCCAGCGGGGATAATCCCTACAATGAGCAGTTCTTC.

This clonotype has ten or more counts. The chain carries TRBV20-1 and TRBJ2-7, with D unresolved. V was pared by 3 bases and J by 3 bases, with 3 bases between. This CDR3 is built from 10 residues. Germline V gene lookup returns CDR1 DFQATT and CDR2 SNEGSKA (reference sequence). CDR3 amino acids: CSASGYEQYF. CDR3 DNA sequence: TGCAGTGCTAGCGGCTACGAGCAGTACTTC.